The present T cell receptor (beta chain) was sequenced within a study of cytomegalovirus exposure and HLA in healthy donors (dated by TCRdb to the late 2010s). Notes on the research overall: An earlier analysis of approximately 600 of the donors reported 250 to 300 Gb of sequence data and roughly 100 million unique TCR beta sequences from 150 million to 200 million T cells. Donor age, sex, ethnicity and CMV serostatus were compiled together with the repertoire data. An earlier analysis of 587 of the donors used high-throughput TCR beta sequencing to judge whether each TCR beta V gene segment behaved as functional or pseudogenic. The study aimed to test whether cataloging public T cell receptors could reveal signatures of past pathogen exposure. Among about 360 genotyped donors of the cohort, an average of 235,054 unique TCR beta nucleotide sequences were sequenced per donor, roughly 20% of them non-productive. Along with the approximately 670-subject first cohort, a separate validation cohort of over a hundred different subjects was used. The number of typed donors differed by locus: about 629-630 for A, B, C, DRB1 and DQB1; 500 to 550 for DQA1; 606 for DPA1; and about 470 for DPB1. The study used immunosequencing to profile the T cell repertoires of approximately 690 subjects and linked those repertoires to cytomegalovirus serostatus. Every discovery cohort repertoire had been produced on one sequencing platform. Five DR-DQ haplotypes were treated as single units for association and clustering because of strong linkage in the cohort. An early release that covered more than 550 HLA-typed donors contained about 300 gigabases of sequencing data and 65 million to 100 million unique TCR sequences. To predict cytomegalovirus infection status, the study combined high-throughput TCR immunosequencing, statistical association of individual TCRs with disease status, and machine learning. In a later genetic analysis, genome-wide SNP genotypes for about 65% of the 666 donors were used, and that subset was treated as a discovery cohort. A later analysis re-examined previously published TCR beta repertoires from 610 or so donors and added high-resolution HLA genotyping to investigate patterns of TCR occurrence. The genetic ancestry cluster associated with self-reported Caucasian donors included about 81% of the roughly 390 genotyped donors. Rather than using new phenotypic data, the later analysis identified candidate immune exposures from TCR beta sequences and from how often those sequences occurred across donors. HLA typing included class I and class II loci at four-digit resolution. Summary of the overall study and its limitations: In the study, 150 to 200 TCR beta chains were listed as associated with cytomegalovirus. In a later analysis, TCR association rates were found to vary across HLA loci, with the most associated TCRs seen for DRB1 alleles and the fewest for HLA-C alleles. Some IMGT-functional V segments, including TRBV6-2 and TRBV6-3, could not be told apart with the 87-base-pair reads, so those segments were excluded. A further reported finding was that TCR beta sequences accurately predicted the HLA-A and HLA-B alleles for most subjects in the first cohort. Because counts were too low, roughly 18 rarely observed V segments, including chromosome 9 orphons, were left out of the earlier analysis of approximately 580 of the donors. For the cohort, immune exposure information was limited to CMV serostatus. The authors suggested that the approach could potentially be extended to other disease states and immunological phenotypes. The classifier was reported to diagnose cytomegalovirus status with high specificity and sensitivity in both the original and validation cohorts. A later genetic analysis associated a missense DCLRE1C variant with V-gene and J-gene trimming of TCR beta chains, and an independent cohort replicated the association. A few of the identified cytomegalovirus-associated TCR beta chains were confirmed in vitro to be specific for cytomegalovirus antigens. A later genetic analysis reported fewer N-insertions in productive TCRs among donors in an Asian-associated ancestry cluster than the roughly 620-donor mean. Across donors, most TCR sequences were observed very rarely, whereas some public TCRs were present in many individuals. A later analysis found that HLA-associated TCR beta chains were more clonally expanded and had lower generation probabilities than equally common non-associated chains. A later analysis found that most CMV-associated TCR beta chains appeared HLA-restricted, with HLA associations seemingly driven largely by CMV exposure. Roughly uniform sequencing depth across donors was assumed in presence/absence analyses, although this assumption may not hold. Specific HLA alleles were associated with about 17,000 TCR beta sequences at a false discovery rate of 0.05 in a later analysis. Linkage disequilibrium might explain the correlated functional status among segregating V segments, but an unknown experimental factor could not be excluded. Strong co-occurrence of HLA alleles, especially DR and DQ, made assigning TCR associations to individual alleles difficult. Because HLA typing was unavailable for some donors at each locus, only the typed subset was used in association tests. In an earlier analysis of 587 of the donors, most TCR beta V segments appeared in productive rearrangements about 90% or about 30% of the time, broadly matching IMGT annotations. In this cohort, only TCR beta chains were sequenced, and detectable features were limited by the absence of alpha or paired-chain data. Several of the top co-occurrence clusters appeared to be linked to parvovirus B19, influenza, CMV and Epstein-Barr virus, according to a later analysis. The sequencing pipeline was judged likely to have produced a cluster of highly shared sequence variants as a technical artifact.

In total, approximately 610 healthy bone marrow donors made up the cohort. At the time of sampling, every cohort member was nominally healthy, though immune exposures that went unrecorded were likely present. The donor was CMV seropositive and belonged to the group of about 290 seropositive cohort members. A peripheral blood sample was collected from each donor, and TCR beta sequencing was performed on peripheral blood mononuclear cells. The Qiagen DNeasy Blood Extraction Kit was used to extract genomic DNA from the blood cell samples. The CDR3 numbers 15 residues from cysteine through phenylalanine. Solely the CDR3 DNA is kept, with 45 bases framed from the first base. Sequences SGHNT (CDR1) and YENEEA (CDR2) are obtained from the germline V gene. V and J are truncated by 0 bases and 5 bases respectively, leaving an intervening sequence of 13 bases. Library method: the immunoSEQ multiplex PCR assay. For the multiplex PCR, a mixture combining 60 forward primers for TCR Vbeta segments and 13 reverse primers for TCR Jbeta segments was used. A multiplex PCR assay on genomic DNA amplified the CDR3 region of rearranged TCR beta genes. The Illumina HiSeq System was used to sequence the amplified TCR beta libraries as 87-base-pair reads. The authors' pipeline ran thus. A later analysis counted approximately 84 million unique TCR beta chains across the 650 to 700 repertoires, and 9 million to 14 million of these chains were shared by at least two donors. To remove PCR and sequencing errors, raw reads were error-corrected and collapsed into unique sequences using a nearest-neighbor algorithm that merged closely related sequences. V, D and J gene segments were assigned by aligning CDR3 sequences to IMGT reference sequences. For a sequence to be retained, at least a six-nucleotide match to both a V gene segment and a J gene segment was required. A rearrangement counted as productive if the CDR3 had no stop codons and remained in frame with V and J, and every other rearrangement counted as non-productive. Following IMGT convention, CDR3 was defined as the stretch from the second conserved V-encoded cysteine to the conserved J-encoded phenylalanine. Sequences without an unambiguous match to a single V gene segment were excluded from the earlier analysis of 450 to 750 of the donors. In an earlier analysis of approximately 560 of the donors, a V segment was called functional when productive rearrangements were above 56.7%, and segregating when the standard deviation between donors exceeded 5%. To diagnose cytomegalovirus status from the catalog of TCR beta chain sequences, a statistical classification framework was built. In a later analysis, V and J genes were assigned by comparing TCR nucleotide sequences against IMGT/GENE-DB human TR gene sequences. In a later analysis, CDR3 sequences and most-parsimonious VDJ recombination scenarios were assigned using the TCRdist pipeline. A later analysis defined each TCR beta chain by its CDR3 amino acid sequence plus V-gene family, and excluded reads lacking a unique V-gene family. A later analysis removed roughly 590 highly shared, low-generation-probability nucleotide sequences to deal with suspected cross-contamination and a sequencing artifact. A later analysis calculated a clonal expansion index for each public chain from normalized within-repertoire ranks of inferred template counts. In a later analysis, generation probabilities were computed with a VDJ recombination model fitted to out-of-frame rearrangements, and the resulting probabilities were checked against IGoR. Hypergeometric tests were used in a later analysis to score TCR-TCR, TCR-HLA and TCR-CMV co-occurrence, with a repertoire-size bias correction applied to the TCR pairs. In a later analysis, false discovery rates were estimated by permuting HLA or CMV assignments 20 times. In a later analysis, co-occurring TCRs were grouped with DBSCAN, and TCRdist sequence similarity was added when clustering was performed within HLA-allele-positive subsets. Co-occurrence clustering excluded repertoires with fewer than 30,000 or more than 120,000 public chains, plus five with anomalous nucleotide sharing. TCRdb holds this immuneACCESS table with in-frame rearrangements only. Some clones are missing; in checked studies, unresolved V genes explain under half, and the rest has no known cause. D and trimming were read from the DNA, whereas the V and J calls and clone size are those reported in that table. The sample yields 110,000 to 150,000 clones; roughly 83% were counted once. Around 4.1% of the sample rests with the top ten.

To note about this clone: The antigen it recognizes is unknown. No quality values exist for individual bases; no much larger clone is one base distant.

Recombination connected TRBV11-3 to TRBJ1-1, with no confident D gene call. Source material: PBMCs. The receptor's source is a man aged 35 to 55 in good health and CMV-seropositive. The base sequence is TGTGCCAGCAGCTTAGACTCTCACGAGGAAACTGAAGCTTTCTTT. The translation is CASSLDSHEETEAFF.